This TCR beta chain was found in a study of human versus mouse CDR3 diversity and MHC coevolution. Profiling relied on immunoSEQ multiplex PCR, and the TCRdb table lists in-frame clones only, not all of them. There are about 60,000 clones in the sample; 94% occur only once, and 15% to 20% lies in the top ten. Whole-study results and caveats: Roughly 1.5 million TCR beta clonotypes were estimated for humans, the largest repertoire. Mice had fewer CDR3 deletions and insertions than humans on average.

Concerning this clone: As yet, its antigen is unknown.

The CDR3 runs 13 residues. The V and J ends lost 5 bases and 4 bases respectively, with 10 bases between them. Germline loops: CDR1 SSHAT, CDR2 FNYEAQ (reference sequence). Sequenced: naive CD4+ T cells from blood. Subset in this sample: CD45RO-negative CD62L-positive naive CD4 T cells. The receptor was derived from a person in their sixties or seventies in good health. The chain employs TRBV7-7 and TRBJ2-3; tentative D call: TRBD1 (6 bases). This chain's CDR3 is CASSAWTADTQYF. In DNA, the CDR3 is TGTGCCAGCAGCGCTTGGACAGCAGATACGCAGTATTTT.